This T cell receptor beta chain was captured by sequencing in a study of cytomegalovirus exposure and HLA in healthy donors. Study-wide findings and caveats: Association with HLA alleles at 0.05 false discovery rate was found for 15,000 to 20,000 TCR beta sequences in a later analysis. Differences between HLA loci emerged in a later analysis of TCR association rates, with DRB1 most and HLA-C fewest.

All donors participated as healthy donors of bone marrow. Comment on this clone: The antigen remains undetermined.

With 60 Vbeta and 13 Jbeta primers, the PCR was carried out. Assay: immunoSEQ multiplex PCR; the TCRdb copy retains only in-frame clones and omits some. The sample has approximately 210,000 clones; roughly 77% are singletons. The receptor was derived from a woman aged 45-65 years in good health and CMV-seronegative. Sequencing used PBMCs.

CDR3 in DNA: TGTGCCAGCAGCGTGGGAGGGGGGGGGCTTCAGCCCCAGCATTTT. Amino acids: CASSVGGGGLQPQHF. The gene calls are TRBV5-6 and TRBJ1-5, with D maybe TRBD1 (6 bases). The CDR3 sequence is 15 residues long. Trimming pared 4 bases from V and 6 bases from J, leaving 17 bases between. Per germline, CDR1 SGHDT and CDR2 YYEEEE.